This entry features one TCR beta chain sequence. This specimen comes from a study of blood T cell repertoires in COVID-19. At the level of the study: Acute and convalescent COVID-19 samples came from the United States, Italy and Spain. PBMCs, B-cell-depleted T cells, or T cells were the source of the cDNA or gDNA that made up the material.

The authors' processing: Amplification of reference gene primers provided the estimated nucleated cell counts. Clones were read by immunoSEQ multiplex PCR, and TCRdb kept only the in-frame ones, dropping some. V and J calls plus clone size are reproduced from that table; the DNA served to infer D and trimming. The data contain 90,000 to 150,000 clones, less than 75% of them singletons. CDR1 SGDLS and CDR2 YYNGEE come from the germline V gene. Deletions cut 0 bases from V and 0 bases from J, with 9 bases between. There are 16 residues in the CDR3. This receptor was obtained from a human donor with acute or convalescent COVID-19. The donor label of this sample is uncertain. The V and J genes are TRBV9 and TRBJ2-2; D possibly corresponds to TRBD1 (5 bases). Sample: peripheral blood. Written as DNA, the CDR3 is TGTGCCAGCAGCGTAGGTCTAGGGGCGAACACCGGGGAGCTGTTTTTT. Its protein product is CASSVGLGANTGELFF.